These 20 T cell receptor beta chains originate from one sample sequenced in a study of monozygotic twins with inflammatory bowel disease. With the 5' RACE reads reprocessed, TCRdb shows one record per CDR3 protein and no DNA. The data show 300,000 to 350,000 distinct CDR3 sequences, and the top ten clones hold 2% to 2.5%. The sequencing sample was made of blood. The receptor source for this set is a human donor with ulcerative colitis or Crohn's disease, or a healthy co-twin of an affected twin (not recorded which).

CDR3 sequence reads: CASSSLHGAAFYEQYF. The J gene is TRBJ2-7, the V gene TRBV7-9; no DNA is available, so the TRBD1 call from TCRdb remains unchecked. This CDR3 region has 16 residues. CDR1 SEHNR and CDR2 FQNEAQ come from the germline V gene (reference sequence). Supplemented by reference TRBV7-9 and TRBJ2-7, the full variable domain reads DTGVSQNPRHKITKRGQNVTFRCDPISEHNRLYWYRQTLGQGPEFLTYFQNEAQLEKSRLLSDRFSAERPKGSFSTLEIQRTEQGDSAMYLCASSSLHGAAFYEQYFGPGTRLTVT.

The CDR3 is CASSASGSSTDTQYF. The V call is TRBV5-1, the J call TRBJ2-3; TCRdb returns TRBD2, unconfirmable since there is no DNA. Germline lookup yields CDR1 SGHRS and CDR2 YFSETQ. The CDR3 contains 15 residues.

The CDR3 loop is CSAINSGVKNIQYF. The chain combines TRBV20-1 with TRBJ2-4; the D call from TCRdb, TRBD2, cannot be confirmed without DNA. There are 14 residues in the CDR3. CDR1 is DFQATT, CDR2 SNEGSKA, per germline (reference sequence).

This sequence joins TRBV28 and TRBJ2-2; without DNA, the TCRdb call of TRBD2 cannot be checked. Germline CDR1 and CDR2: MDHEN and SYDVKM. This CDR3 has 17 residues. This CDR3 is CASRTSGGTSGAGELFF.

The CDR3 sequence is CASSLSGSEDTQYF. V and J are TRBV4-1 and TRBJ2-3; TCRdb designates TRBD2, a call that cannot be tested without DNA. CDR3 size: 14 residues. Germline V gene lookup returns CDR1 MGHRA and CDR2 YSYEKL.

This chain uses TRBV18 with TRBJ1-2; TCRdb's D gene call, TRBD1, goes unchecked for lack of DNA. Germline CDR1 reads KGHSH; CDR2 reads LQKENI. The CDR3 is 15 residues long. CDR3 sequence reads: CASSRIPDRGRGYTF.

This chain uses TRBV6-1 with TRBJ2-7; TCRdb's D call, TRBD1, is unchecked because there is no DNA. Germline-derived CDR1 and CDR2 are MNHNS and SASEGT. The CDR3 runs 12 residues. CDR3 in amino acids: CASRRDTYEQYF.

J is TRBJ2-1 and V is TRBV5-1. The CDR3 spans 13 residues. The germline gives CDR1 SGHRS, CDR2 YFSETQ. The chain's CDR3 is CASSLEPYNEQFF. The whole variable domain, filled in from reference TRBV5-1 and TRBJ2-1, reads KAGVTQTPRYLIKTRGQQVTLSCSPISGHRSVSWYQQTPGQGLQFLFEYFSETQRNKGNFPGRFSGRQFSNSRSEMNVSTLELGDSALYLCASSLEPYNEQFFGPGTRLTVL.

The chain recombines TRBV4-1 with TRBJ2-1; as DNA is missing, the TRBD2 call by TCRdb cannot be tested. This CDR3 has 17 amino acids. CDR1 is MGHRA, CDR2 YSYEKL, per germline. The CDR3 is CASSQDGIVGGNDEQFF.

The chain recombines TRBV20-1 with TRBJ2-7. The germline V gene encodes CDR1 DFQATT and CDR2 SNEGSKA (reference sequence). This CDR3 is 11 amino acids long. This chain's CDR3 is CSARDYYEQYF.

The rearrangement uses TRBV7-9 and TRBJ2-1; absent DNA, TCRdb's TRBD1 call cannot be checked. CDR3 size: 16 residues. Germline V gene lookup returns CDR1 SEHNR and CDR2 FQNEAQ (reference sequence). The CDR3 sequence is CASSPTGGSMYNEQFF.

This chain joins TRBV20-1 and TRBJ1-4; the TCRdb D gene call, TRBD1, has no DNA to confirm it. The CDR3 runs to 14 residues. The germline CDR1 and CDR2 sequences are DFQATT and SNEGSKA (reference sequence). CDR3: CSASPGRSNEKLFF.

This sequence joins TRBV7-9 and TRBJ2-7. The germline V gene has CDR1 SEHNR and CDR2 FQNEAQ (reference sequence). The CDR3 covers 13 residues. CDR3 sequence reads: CASSLVGAYEQYF.

The chain is built from TRBV30 and TRBJ2-1; TCRdb picks TRBD1, but there is no DNA to check that call. The CDR3 totals 13 residues. The germline gives CDR1 GTSNPN, CDR2 SVGIG (reference sequence). The CDR3 here is CAWTRGSYNEQFF.

The J gene is TRBJ2-3, the V gene TRBV5-1. There are 13 residues in the CDR3. In germline, CDR1 is SGHRS, CDR2 YFSETQ. The CDR3 loop is CASSFQSTDTQYF.

The V and J genes are TRBV20-1 and TRBJ1-1; TCRdb calls TRBD1, which cannot be checked without DNA. This CDR3 region has 11 residues. The germline V gene has CDR1 DFQATT and CDR2 SNEGSKA (reference sequence). CDR3 residues: CSATPFIRAFF.

This chain joins TRBV27 and TRBJ2-1. This CDR3 contains 15 residues. Germline V gene lookup returns CDR1 MNHEY and CDR2 SMNVEV (reference sequence). The CDR3 sequence: CASSAITSSYNEQFF.

J is TRBJ2-3 and V is TRBV3-1. Germline-derived CDR1 and CDR2 are LGHDT and YNNKEL (reference sequence). This CDR3 has 16 residues. Here the CDR3 reads CASSQDLAGGTDTQYF.

This chain uses TRBV20-1 with TRBJ1-5. There are 12 residues in the CDR3. Looked up from germline, CDR1 is DFQATT and CDR2 is SNEGSKA (reference sequence). The CDR3 protein is CSARAGNQPQHF.

This chain links TRBV5-1 with TRBJ2-1. The germline CDR1 and CDR2 sequences are SGHRS and YFSETQ. The CDR3 contains 14 residues. This CDR3 is CASSWDTRDLYLFF.